These T cell receptor beta chains were read from a single sample in a study of T cell responses to AZD1222 COVID-19 vaccine. The repertoire was sequenced with immunoSEQ multiplex PCR; TCRdb's copy has only in-frame clones and lacks some. The top ten hold less than 5% of the sample, which has some 110,000 clones, about 94% seen once. Sequences were derived from peripheral blood, sampled on day 0 of AZD1222 vaccination. The receptors originated from an adult in good health. Both conserved end residues are part of each CDR3. Each record gives: D gene, J gene, clone size, V gene, CDR3 length, CDR3 protein, CDR3 DNA. A D gene is named only where the DNA matches it firmly. Where a row states a size, it is once, few, many or the class of an expanded clone; other rows omit it.

NA,TRBJ1-1,NA,TRBV6-5,14,CASTPPGLNTEAFF,TGTGCCAGCACCCCACCGGGTCTGAACACTGAAGCTTTCTTT
TRBD1,TRBJ2-7,NA,TRBV5-4,13,CASSLQGGDEQYF,TGTGCCAGCAGCTTGCAAGGGGGCGACGAGCAGTACTTC
NA,TRBJ2-4,NA,TRBV5-1,16,CASSRGLRGYQNIQYF,TGCGCCAGCAGCCGGGGGCTTAGGGGCTACCAAAACATTCAGTACTTC
NA,TRBJ1-1,NA,TRBV30,11,CAWSRHQGAFF,TGTGCCTGGAGTAGACACCAAGGAGCTTTCTTT
NA,TRBJ2-7,NA,TRBV7-9,12,CASSLGRDEQYF,TGTGCCAGCAGCTTGGGACGTGACGAGCAGTACTTC
NA,TRBJ2-1,NA,TRBV12-5,16,CASGLVSGRSLNEQFF,TGTGCTAGTGGTTTGGTCTCAGGAAGGTCCCTCAATGAGCAGTTCTTC
TRBD2,TRBJ2-7,NA,TRBV19,14,CASSILAGGYEQYF,TGTGCCAGTAGTATTCTAGCGGGAGGGTACGAGCAGTACTTC
TRBD1,TRBJ2-2,NA,TRBV7-9,15,CASSLTGGDTGELFF,TGTGCCAGCAGCTTGACAGGGGGTGATACCGGGGAGCTGTTTTTT
NA,TRBJ1-5,NA,TRBV5-8,15,CASNLQGYSNQPQHF,TGTGCCAGCAACCTGCAGGGATATAGCAATCAGCCCCAGCATTTT
NA,TRBJ2-7,NA,TRBV11-3,13,CASSPPSLSEQYF,TGTGCCAGCAGCCCACCCTCCTTGAGCGAGCAGTACTTC
NA,TRBJ1-2,NA,TRBV7-9,14,CASSLRGEDYGYTF,TGTGCCAGCAGCCTAAGGGGGGAGGACTATGGCTACACCTTC
NA,TRBJ2-4,NA,TRBV27,16,CASSLNGPLAKNIQYF,TGTGCCAGCAGTTTAAACGGGCCCTTAGCCAAAAACATTCAGTACTTC
TRBD1,TRBJ2-7,NA,TRBV28,15,CASSGQGQGAYEQYF,TGTGCCAGCAGTGGACAGGGACAGGGAGCCTACGAGCAGTACTTC
NA,TRBJ1-1,NA,TRBV6-5,13,CASALTRNTEAFF,TGTGCCAGCGCGCTGACGCGGAACACTGAAGCTTTCTTT
TRBD2,TRBJ2-1,NA,TRBV24-1,21,CATSEPPGARLAGGRYNEQFF,TGTGCCACCAGTGAGCCCCCCGGGGCTAGACTAGCGGGAGGTCGTTACAATGAGCAGTTCTTC
NA,TRBJ2-3,NA,TRBV12-5,16,CASGLGDPRFSDTQYF,TGTGCTAGTGGTTTGGGGGACCCCCGGTTCTCCGATACGCAGTATTTT
NA,TRBJ1-3,NA,TRBV9,15,CASSPDRPSGNTIYF,TGTGCCAGCAGCCCTGACAGGCCCTCTGGAAACACCATATATTTT
TRBD1,TRBJ2-5,NA,TRBV5-4,16,CASSSGVRGQQETQYF,TGTGCCAGCAGCTCAGGCGTCAGGGGGCAACAAGAGACCCAGTACTTC
NA,TRBJ2-2,NA,TRBV5-1,14,CASEPQVNTGELFF,TGCGCCAGCGAACCACAGGTGAACACCGGGGAGCTGTTTTTT
NA,TRBJ2-7,NA,TRBV7-7,13,CASSRGPGAEQYF,TGTGCTAGCAGCAGGGGCCCCGGCGCCGAGCAGTACTTC
NA,TRBJ2-1,NA,TRBV9,16,CASSAERQSSYNEQFF,TGTGCCAGTTCGGCTGAGCGACAGTCTTCCTACAATGAGCAGTTCTTC
TRBD1,TRBJ2-5,NA,TRBV11-3,14,CASSLGTDRATQYF,TGTGCCAGCAGCTTAGGGACGGACAGGGCTACCCAGTACTTC
TRBD1,TRBJ2-1,NA,TRBV7-2,14,CASSFIDRAGEQFF,TGTGCCAGCAGCTTCATCGACAGGGCGGGTGAGCAGTTCTTC
NA,TRBJ1-5,NA,TRBV4-2,14,CASSPRTEDQPQHF,TGTGCCAGCAGCCCTCGGACGGAAGATCAGCCCCAGCATTTT
NA,TRBJ1-2,many,TRBV4-2,16,CASSQEGGDGVYGYTF,TGTGCCAGCAGCCAAGAAGGGGGGGACGGGGTCTATGGCTACACCTTC
TRBD1,TRBJ1-5,NA,TRBV19,17,CASSDDRGLRSNQPQHF,TGTGCCAGTAGTGATGACAGGGGGCTTCGGAGCAATCAGCCCCAGCATTTT
NA,TRBJ2-5,NA,TRBV10-3,14,CAISSRDAQETQYF,TGTGCCATCAGCAGCCGGGACGCCCAAGAGACCCAGTACTTC
TRBD1,TRBJ1-4,NA,TRBV5-1,15,CASRPPGGGREKLFF,TGCGCCAGCAGACCACCAGGGGGCGGAAGAGAAAAACTGTTTTTT
NA,TRBJ1-6,NA,TRBV12-5,14,CASGLPTGPSPLHF,TGTGCTAGTGGTCTCCCAACAGGGCCTTCACCCCTCCACTTT
NA,TRBJ2-6,NA,TRBV5-1,16,CASSLEGGAGANVLTF,TGCGCCAGCAGCCTGGAGGGGGGCGCTGGGGCCAACGTCCTGACTTTC
TRBD2,TRBJ2-1,NA,TRBV15,16,CATSRGGLPVRNEQFF,TGTGCCACCAGCAGAGGGGGACTACCGGTACGAAATGAGCAGTTCTTC
NA,TRBJ2-5,NA,TRBV19,16,CASSPRGGRVQETQYF,TGTGCCAGTAGCCCCAGGGGTGGCAGAGTTCAAGAGACCCAGTACTTC
NA,TRBJ1-1,NA,TRBV12-3/TRBV12-4,11,CASTPGGEAFF,TGTGCCAGCACCCCCGGGGGGGAAGCTTTCTTT
NA,TRBJ2-5,NA,TRBV5-1,15,CASSLAGRPEETQYF,TGCGCCAGCAGCTTGGCGGGACGCCCGGAAGAGACCCAGTACTTC
NA,TRBJ1-2,NA,TRBV9,14,CASSVEPRRGGYTF,TGTGCCAGCAGCGTTGAACCCCGGAGGGGTGGCTACACCTTC
TRBD1,TRBJ1-1,NA,TRBV14,16,CASSQYLQGRITEAFF,TGTGCCAGCAGCCAATACCTACAGGGGAGGATCACTGAAGCTTTCTTT
NA,TRBJ2-7,NA,TRBV5-4,13,CASSQTGGYEQYF,TGTGCCAGCAGCCAAACTGGGGGCTACGAGCAGTACTTC
NA,TRBJ1-5,NA,TRBV28,12,CASTPGYQPQHF,TGTGCCAGCACTCCAGGGTATCAGCCCCAGCATTTT
NA,TRBJ1-1,NA,TRBV30,11,CAWSLPFQAFF,TGTGCCTGGAGTCTACCGTTCCAGGCTTTCTTT
NA,TRBJ1-3,NA,TRBV7-2,13,CASSLGRGNTIYF,TGTGCCAGCAGCTTAGGACGTGGAAACACCATATATTTT
NA,TRBJ2-2,NA,TRBV29-1,14,CSVGGIESAGELFF,TGCAGCGTTGGTGGAATTGAGTCCGCCGGGGAGCTGTTTTTT
NA,TRBJ2-2,NA,TRBV9,15,CASSMSRGATGELFF,TGTGCCAGCAGCATGTCCCGGGGGGCCACCGGGGAGCTGTTTTTT
TRBD1,TRBJ2-1,NA,TRBV24-1,15,CATSAPGQGINEQFF,TGTGCCACCAGCGCACCGGGACAGGGGATCAATGAGCAGTTCTTC
NA,TRBJ1-5,NA,TRBV2,13,CASRDSFNQPQHF,TGTGCCAGCAGAGACAGTTTCAATCAGCCCCAGCATTTT
TRBD2,TRBJ2-7,NA,TRBV11-2,14,CASSSSGGSYEQYF,TGTGCCAGCAGCTCTAGCGGTGGCTCCTACGAGCAGTACTTC
TRBD2,TRBJ2-5,NA,TRBV18,15,CASSRTQLGGETQYF,TGTGCCAGCTCACGGACACAGTTGGGGGGGGAGACCCAGTACTTC